This T cell receptor beta chain was sequenced for a study of T cells after yellow fever vaccination (dated by TCRdb to 2018 to 2020). Concerning the study at large: The SMART-Seq v4 Ultra Low Input RNA kit was used to prepare libraries from fractions with low cell numbers. To follow T-cell clones before and after both primary and booster YFV17D yellow fever vaccination, bulk TCR alpha and beta repertoires underwent longitudinal sequencing. Blood was drawn at multiple timepoints before and after primary and secondary immunization, with bulk PBMC replicates and cell subsets isolated. Two healthy male donors, one aged 18 to 30 and one aged 30 to 40 years, made up the cohort. What the research found in general, with its limitations: Only a couple of donors were included in the study, so the extent to which the findings can be generalized is limited. Most clones expanded after primary vaccination were re-detected after the booster (almost 97% of CD4 and approximately 85% of CD8), suggesting broad memory maintenance. Compared with the primary T-cell response, the secondary T-cell response was faster but weaker, reaching its peak on day 5 rather than on day 15. A small share of clonotypes occurred in both CD4 and CD8 compartments, likely arising from convergent recombination. Computational filtering was required because FACS-sorted repertoires could contain abundant contaminating clonotypes from the bulk population.

A word on this clonotype: What antigen it recognizes has not been identified. No qualities accompany the bases; no much larger clone lies one base away.

This specimen's treatment or condition label, per the study, means: live attenuated yellow fever vaccine strain. At each blood-draw timepoint, two biological replicates of bulk PBMCs were obtained. PBMCs were isolated from peripheral blood using a standard Ficoll-Paque protocol. TriZol was used to extract RNA from bulk PBMCs, CD4 and CD8 fractions, and dextramer-positive and dextramer-negative fractions. TCRdb names Illumina NovaSeq 6000 as the instrument used. TCR cDNA was synthesized by 5'RACE template switching, which introduced a universal primer site and unique molecular identifiers. Priming for cDNA synthesis came from both the TCR alpha and TCR beta constant segments. Library amplification involved two PCR steps, and the second step added sample barcodes and sequencing adapters. Sequencing of the libraries was done on either Illumina HiSeq 2500 (2x100 bp) or NovaSeq (2x150 bp). Processing in the source paper ran as follows. MIGEC was used to demultiplex reads and collapse the reads into UMI consensus sequences, and MiXCR was used for V(D)J alignment. Vaccine-responding clonotypes were defined with edgeR using replicate PBMC samples, requiring FDR below 0.01 and a log2 fold change above 5 up to day 15. Each bulk clonotype was labeled CD4 or CD8 based on which sequenced repertoire, CD4 or CD8, contained the clonotype at higher abundance. In-frame beta chains were kept once TCRdb had trimmed the public reads at Q25 with fastp and called clones with MiXCR. Records with the same CDR3 protein are collapsed into one entry carrying the most frequent genes and DNA. The V and J calls, along with clone size, are taken from TCRdb and not from the paper's own processing. The sample table lists approximately 450,000 distinct CDR3 sequences, about 19% of them with a count of one. The top ten clonotypes cover roughly a sixth of the sample.

Here V drops 6 bases and J drops 3 bases, and the junction holds 14 bases not matched to any gene. Inclusive of the bounding cysteine and phenylalanine, the CDR3 is 18 residues long. Only the CDR3 part of the read is kept: 54 bases, read in frame from the first base. Based on the germline V gene, the CDR1 and CDR2 sequences are SGHTA and FQGTGA. The V and J genes are TRBV7-3 and TRBJ2-1; 10 bases in between match TRBD2. This sequence originates from a man younger than 35 who received the YFV17D yellow fever vaccine. This specimen consisted of PBMCs, obtained before the yellow fever booster vaccination. The DNA sequence is TGTGCCAGCAGGAAAGCGGGGGGGTCCCCCAATCTCTACAATGAGCAGTTCTTC. Its translation reads: CASRKAGGSPNLYNEQFF.